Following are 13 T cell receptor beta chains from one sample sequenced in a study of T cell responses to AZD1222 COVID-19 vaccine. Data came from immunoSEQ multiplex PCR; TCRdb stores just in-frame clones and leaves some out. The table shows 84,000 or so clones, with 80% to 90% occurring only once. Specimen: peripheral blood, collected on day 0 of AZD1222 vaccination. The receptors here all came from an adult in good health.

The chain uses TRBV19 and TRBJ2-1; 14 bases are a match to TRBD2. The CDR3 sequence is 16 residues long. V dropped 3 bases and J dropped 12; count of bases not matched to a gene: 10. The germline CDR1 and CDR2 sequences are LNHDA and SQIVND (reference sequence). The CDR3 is CASSIPTSGRARGQFF. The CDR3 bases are TGTGCCAGTAGTATCCCGACTAGCGGGAGGGCCAGGGGGCAGTTCTTC.

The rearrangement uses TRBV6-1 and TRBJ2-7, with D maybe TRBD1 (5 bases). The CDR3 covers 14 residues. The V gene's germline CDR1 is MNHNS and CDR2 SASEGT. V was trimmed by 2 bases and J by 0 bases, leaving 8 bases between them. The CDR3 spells CASSEWGPSYEQYF. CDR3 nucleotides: TGTGCCAGCAGTGAATGGGGCCCCTCCTACGAGCAGTACTTC.

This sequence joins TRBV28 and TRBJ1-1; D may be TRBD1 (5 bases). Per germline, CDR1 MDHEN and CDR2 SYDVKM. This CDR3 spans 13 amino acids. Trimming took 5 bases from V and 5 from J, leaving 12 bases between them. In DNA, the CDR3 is TGTGCCAGCAGTCCGCCGGGGCCGACTGAAGCTTTCTTT. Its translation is CASSPPGPTEAFF.

The CDR3 nucleotides are TGTGCCAGCAGTGATCCTGTTAGCGGGAGGACCCCAGATACGCAGTATTTT. Its translation: CASSDPVSGRTPDTQYF. The chain recombines TRBV6-2 or TRBV6-3 with TRBJ2-3; 10 bases line up with TRBD2. From germline, CDR1 is MNHEY and CDR2 SVGEGT. Trimming at V came to 5 bases and at J to 4 bases, leaving 12 bases not matched to a gene. The length of the CDR3 is 17 residues.

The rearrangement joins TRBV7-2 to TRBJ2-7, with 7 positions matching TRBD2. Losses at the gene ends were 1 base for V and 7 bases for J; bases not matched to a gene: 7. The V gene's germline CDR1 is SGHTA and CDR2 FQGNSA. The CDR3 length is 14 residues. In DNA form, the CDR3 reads TGTGCCAGCAGCTTAGGCGGGGGACTTCGGGAGCAGTACTTC. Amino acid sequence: CASSLGGGLREQYF. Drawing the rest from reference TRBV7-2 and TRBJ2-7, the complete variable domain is GAGVSQSPSNKVTEKGKDVELRCDPISGHTALYWYRQSLGQGLEFLIYFQGNSAPDKSGLPSDRFSAERTGGSVSTLTIQRTQQEDSAVYLCASSLGGGLREQYFGPGTRLTVT.

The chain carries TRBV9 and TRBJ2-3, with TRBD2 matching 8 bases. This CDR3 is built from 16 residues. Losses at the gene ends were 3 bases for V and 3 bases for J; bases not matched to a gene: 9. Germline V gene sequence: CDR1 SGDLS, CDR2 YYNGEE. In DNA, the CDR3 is TGTGCCAGCAGCGCGGAAGCGGGAGTCGGTACAGATACGCAGTATTTT. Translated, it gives CASSAEAGVGTDTQYF. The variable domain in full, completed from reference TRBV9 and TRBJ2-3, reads DSGVTQTPKHLITATGQRVTLRCSPRSGDLSVYWYQQSLDQGLQFLIQYYNGEERAKGNILERFSAQQFPDLHSELNLSSLELGDSALYFCASSAEAGVGTDTQYFGPGTRLTVL.

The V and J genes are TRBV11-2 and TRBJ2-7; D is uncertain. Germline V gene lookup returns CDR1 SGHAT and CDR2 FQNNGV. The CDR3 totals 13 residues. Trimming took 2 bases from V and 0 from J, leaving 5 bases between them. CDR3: CASSLKYSYEQYF. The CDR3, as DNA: TGTGCCAGCAGCTTAAAATACTCCTACGAGCAGTACTTC.

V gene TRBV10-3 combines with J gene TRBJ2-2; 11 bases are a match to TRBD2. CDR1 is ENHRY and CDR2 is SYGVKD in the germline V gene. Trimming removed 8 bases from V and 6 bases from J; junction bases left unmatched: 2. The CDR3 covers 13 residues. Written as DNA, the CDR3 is TGTGCCATCCTAGCGGGGGGCTCCGGGGAGCTGTTTTTT. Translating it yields CAILAGGSGELFF.

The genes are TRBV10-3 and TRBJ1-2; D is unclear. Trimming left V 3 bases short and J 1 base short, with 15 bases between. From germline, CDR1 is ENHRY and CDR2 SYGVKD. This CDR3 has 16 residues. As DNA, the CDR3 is TGTGCCATCAGTGACCCCACTGGGAAGGGTAACTATGGCTACACCTTC. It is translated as CAISDPTGKGNYGYTF.

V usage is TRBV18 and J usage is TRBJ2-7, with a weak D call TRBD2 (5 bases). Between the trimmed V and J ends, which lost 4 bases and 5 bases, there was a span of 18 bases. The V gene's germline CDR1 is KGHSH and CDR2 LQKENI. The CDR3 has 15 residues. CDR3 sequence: CASSLGVISGHEQYF. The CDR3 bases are TGTGCCAGCTCACTCGGGGTTATCTCAGGCCACGAGCAGTACTTC.

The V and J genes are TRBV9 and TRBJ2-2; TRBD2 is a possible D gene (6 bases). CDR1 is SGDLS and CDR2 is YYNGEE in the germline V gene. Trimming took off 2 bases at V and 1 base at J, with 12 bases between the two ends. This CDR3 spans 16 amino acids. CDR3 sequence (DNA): TGTGCCAGCAGCGTCAGGCCTAGCGTGAACACCGGGGAGCTGTTTTTT. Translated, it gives CASSVRPSVNTGELFF.

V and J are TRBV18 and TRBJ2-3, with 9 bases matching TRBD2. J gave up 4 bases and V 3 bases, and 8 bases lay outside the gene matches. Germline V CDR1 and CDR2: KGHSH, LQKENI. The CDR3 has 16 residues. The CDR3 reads CASSPTYSGSSDTQYF. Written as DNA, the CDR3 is TGTGCCAGCTCACCTACGTATAGCGGGAGCTCAGATACGCAGTATTTT. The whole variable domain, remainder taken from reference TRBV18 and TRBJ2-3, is NAGVMQNPRHLVRRRGQEARLRCSPMKGHSHVYWYRQLPEEGLKFMVYLQKENIIDESGMPKERFSAEFPKEGPSILRIQQVVRGDSAAYFCASSPTYSGSSDTQYFGPGTRLTVL.

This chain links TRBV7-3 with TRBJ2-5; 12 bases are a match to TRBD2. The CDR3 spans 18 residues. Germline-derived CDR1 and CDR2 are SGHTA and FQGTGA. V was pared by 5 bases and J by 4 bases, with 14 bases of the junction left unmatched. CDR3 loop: CASSPQGLAGGMSETQYF. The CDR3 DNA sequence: TGTGCCAGCAGCCCACAGGGGCTAGCGGGAGGGATGTCAGAGACCCAGTACTTC.